This T cell receptor (beta chain) was captured by sequencing in a study of early T cells in non-severe SARS-CoV-2 infection. Per germline, CDR1 WSHSY and CDR2 SAAADI. The CDR3 extends over 15 amino acids. V lost 3 bases to trimming and J lost 8 bases, with 17 bases between them. Each single cDNA molecule received a unique molecular identifier. In TCRdb, the 5' RACE reads were re-called with MiXCR into one record per CDR3 protein. The table shows approximately 79,000 distinct CDR3 sequences, with less than 15% occurring only once. The sequence was collected from an adult who was a healthcare worker with PCR-confirmed SARS-CoV-2 infection or an uninfected control (not recorded which). The chain links TRBV10-2 to TRBJ2-4, with D possibly matching TRBD1 (6 bases). Sequencing was done on a sample of whole blood. The CDR3 nucleotides are TGCGCCAGCAGTGAATCGGACAAGGGGGTAGACATTCAGTACTTC. It encodes CASSESDKGVDIQYF.